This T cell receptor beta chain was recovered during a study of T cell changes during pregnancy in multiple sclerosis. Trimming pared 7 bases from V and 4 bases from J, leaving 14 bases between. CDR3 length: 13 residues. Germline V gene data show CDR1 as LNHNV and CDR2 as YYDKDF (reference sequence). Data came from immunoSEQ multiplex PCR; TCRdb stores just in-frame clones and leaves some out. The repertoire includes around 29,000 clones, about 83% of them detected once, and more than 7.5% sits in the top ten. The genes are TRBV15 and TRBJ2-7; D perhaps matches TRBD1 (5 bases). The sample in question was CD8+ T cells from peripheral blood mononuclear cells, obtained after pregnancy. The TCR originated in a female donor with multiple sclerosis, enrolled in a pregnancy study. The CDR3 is CATTGQKAYEQYF. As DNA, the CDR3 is TGTGCCACCACAGGGCAAAAGGCTTACGAGCAGTACTTC.